Below, one TCR beta chain is given with its context. No antigen is known for it. The PCR ran on 60 Vbeta and 13 Jbeta primers. Sequencing used immunoSEQ multiplex PCR; TCRdb keeps in-frame clones, though not all of them. The table lists roughly 100,000 clones, roughly 83% of them singletons. The data are from a study of cytomegalovirus exposure and HLA in healthy donors. This CDR3 comprises 12 residues. The germline CDR1 and CDR2 sequences are SNHLY and FYNNEI. With 6 bases removed from V and 5 bases from J, the gap between germline ends came to 7 bases. Study-level findings and limits: A later look showed TCR association rates differing by HLA locus, highest for DRB1 and lowest for HLA-C. Most observed TCR sequences were rare, whereas some public TCRs were detected in many donors.

The sample comprised PBMCs. The V and J genes are TRBV2 and TRBJ1-4; D gene uncertain. The receptor comes from a male donor in good health and CMV-seropositive. CDR3 residues: CASRFLNEKLFF. The CDR3, as DNA: TGTGCCAGCAGATTCCTAAATGAAAAACTGTTTTTT. The complete variable domain, with remaining parts taken from reference TRBV2 and TRBJ1-4, reads EPEVTQTPSHQVTQMGQEVILRCVPISNHLYFYWYRQILGQKVEFLVSFYNNEISEKSEIFDDQFSVERPDGSNFTLKIRSTKLEDSAMYFCASRFLNEKLFFGSGTQLSVL.